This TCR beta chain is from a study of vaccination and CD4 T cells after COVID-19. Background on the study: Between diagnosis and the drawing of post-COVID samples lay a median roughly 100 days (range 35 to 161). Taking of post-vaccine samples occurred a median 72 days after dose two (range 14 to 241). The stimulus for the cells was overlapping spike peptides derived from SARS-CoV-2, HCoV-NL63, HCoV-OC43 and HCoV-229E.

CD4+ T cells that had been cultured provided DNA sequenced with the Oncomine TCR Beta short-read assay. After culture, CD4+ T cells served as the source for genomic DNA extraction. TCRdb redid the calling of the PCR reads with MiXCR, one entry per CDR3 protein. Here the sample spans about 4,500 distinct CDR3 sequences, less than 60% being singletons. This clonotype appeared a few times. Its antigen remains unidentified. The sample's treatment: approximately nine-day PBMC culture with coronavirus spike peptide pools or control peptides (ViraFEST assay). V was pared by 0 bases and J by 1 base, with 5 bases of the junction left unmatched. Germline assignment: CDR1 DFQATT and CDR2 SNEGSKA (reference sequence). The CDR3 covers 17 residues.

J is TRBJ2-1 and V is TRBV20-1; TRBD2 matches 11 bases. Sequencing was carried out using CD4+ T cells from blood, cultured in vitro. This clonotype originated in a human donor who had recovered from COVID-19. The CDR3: CSARDSGRGRSYNEQFF. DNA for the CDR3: TGCAGTGCTAGAGATAGCGGGAGGGGCAGATCCTACAATGAGCAGTTCTTC.